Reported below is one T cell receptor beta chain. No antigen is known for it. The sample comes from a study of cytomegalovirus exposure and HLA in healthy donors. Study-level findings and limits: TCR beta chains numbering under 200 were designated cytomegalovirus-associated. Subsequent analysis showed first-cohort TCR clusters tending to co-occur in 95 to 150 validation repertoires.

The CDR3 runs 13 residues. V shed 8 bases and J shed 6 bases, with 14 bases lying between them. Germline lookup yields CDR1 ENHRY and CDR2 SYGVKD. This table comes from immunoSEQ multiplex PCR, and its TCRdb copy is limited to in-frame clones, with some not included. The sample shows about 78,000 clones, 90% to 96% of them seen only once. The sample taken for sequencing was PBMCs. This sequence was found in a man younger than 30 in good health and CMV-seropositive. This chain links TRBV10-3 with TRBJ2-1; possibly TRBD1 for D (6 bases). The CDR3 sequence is CAIRQDNRNEQFF. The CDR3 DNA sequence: TGTGCCATCCGACAGGACAATCGCAATGAGCAGTTCTTC.